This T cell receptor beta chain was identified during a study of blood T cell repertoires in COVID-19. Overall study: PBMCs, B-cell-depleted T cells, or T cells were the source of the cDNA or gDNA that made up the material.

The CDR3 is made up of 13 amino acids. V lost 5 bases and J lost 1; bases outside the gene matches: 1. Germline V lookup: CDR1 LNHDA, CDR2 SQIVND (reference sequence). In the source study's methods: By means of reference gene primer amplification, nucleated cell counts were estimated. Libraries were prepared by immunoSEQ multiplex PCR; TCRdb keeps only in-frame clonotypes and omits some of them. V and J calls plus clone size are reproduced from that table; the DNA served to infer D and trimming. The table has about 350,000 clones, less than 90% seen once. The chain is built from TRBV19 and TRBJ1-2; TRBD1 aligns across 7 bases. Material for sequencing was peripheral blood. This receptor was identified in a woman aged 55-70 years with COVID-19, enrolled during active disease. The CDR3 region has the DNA TGTGCCAGTAGTGGGGACAGTAACTATGGCTACACCTTC. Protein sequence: CASSGDSNYGYTF. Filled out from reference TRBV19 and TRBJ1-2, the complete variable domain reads DGGITQSPKYLFRKEGQNVTLSCEQNLNHDAMYWYRQDPGQGLRLIYYSQIVNDFQKGDIAEGYSVSREKKESFPLTVTSAQKNPTAFYLCASSGDSNYGYTFGSGTRLTVV.